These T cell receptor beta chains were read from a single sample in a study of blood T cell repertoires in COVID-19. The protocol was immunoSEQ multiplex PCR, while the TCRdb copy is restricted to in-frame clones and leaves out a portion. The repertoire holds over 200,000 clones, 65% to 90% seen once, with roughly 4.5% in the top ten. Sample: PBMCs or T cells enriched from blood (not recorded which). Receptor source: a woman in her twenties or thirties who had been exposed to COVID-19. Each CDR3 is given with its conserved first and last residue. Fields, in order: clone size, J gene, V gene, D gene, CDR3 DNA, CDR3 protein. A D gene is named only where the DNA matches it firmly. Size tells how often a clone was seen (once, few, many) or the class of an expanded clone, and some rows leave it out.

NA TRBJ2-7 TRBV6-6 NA TGTGCCAGCAGTCCTAACACCAGGGGCGAGCAGTACTTC CASSPNTRGEQYF
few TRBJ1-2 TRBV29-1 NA TGCAGCGTTCCTAAGGGGGACCATGGCTACACCTTC CSVPKGDHGYTF
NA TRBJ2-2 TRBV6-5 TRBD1 TGTGCCAGCAGTTATCCGGGACAGGGGTCCGGGGAGCTGTTTTTT CASSYPGQGSGELFF
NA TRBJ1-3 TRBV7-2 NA TGTGCCAGCAGCTTAGCTGGAGGATCTGGAAACACCATATATTTT CASSLAGGSGNTIYF
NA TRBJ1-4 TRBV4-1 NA TGCGCCAGCAGCCAAGACCCTTGGGGCGGGGAACTGTTTTTT CASSQDPWGGELFF
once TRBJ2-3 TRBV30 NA TGTGCCTGGAGTATGGGGAGTACAGATACGCAGTATTTT CAWSMGSTDTQYF
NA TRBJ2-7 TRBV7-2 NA TGTGCCAGCAGCCTGTGGGGACTCCCCTACGAGCAGTACTTC CASSLWGLPYEQYF
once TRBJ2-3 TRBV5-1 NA TGCGCCAGCAGCTGGGCTTCTAGCACAGATACGCAGTATTTT CASSWASSTDTQYF
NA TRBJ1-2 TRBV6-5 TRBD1 TGTGCCAGCAGACACGGACCAGGGGGCGACTATGGCTACACCTTC CASRHGPGGDYGYTF
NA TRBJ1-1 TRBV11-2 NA TGTGCCAGCAGCGGACCAGGGATGAACACTGAAGCTTTCTTT CASSGPGMNTEAFF
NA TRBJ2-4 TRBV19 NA TGTGCCAGTAGTGCAACAGGGATAATAGCCAAAAACATTCAGTACTTC CASSATGIIAKNIQYF
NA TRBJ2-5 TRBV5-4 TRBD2 TGTGCCAGCAGCTTGGACGGCGGGGGGCTACAAGAGACCCAGTACTTC CASSLDGGGLQETQYF
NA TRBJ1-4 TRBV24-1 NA TGTGCCACCAGTGATTCCTCTAATGAAAAACTGTTTTTT CATSDSSNEKLFF
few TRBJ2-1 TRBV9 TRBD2 TGTGCCAGCAGCGAGAGGACTAGCGATTCGGTTGAGCAGTTCTTC CASSERTSDSVEQFF
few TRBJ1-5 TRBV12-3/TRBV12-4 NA TGTGCCAGCAGTCTGACGGGTGGGCAGCCCCAGCATTTT CASSLTGGQPQHF
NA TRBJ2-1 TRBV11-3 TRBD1 TGTGCCAGCAGCTTCCTCCGGGACAGGGAATTCAATGAGCAGTTCTTC CASSFLRDREFNEQFF
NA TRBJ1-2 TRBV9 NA TGTGCCAGCAGCGTAGCAAATTCCTATGGCTACACCTTC CASSVANSYGYTF
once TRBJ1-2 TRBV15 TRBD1 TGTGCCACCAGCAGAGATCGAACAGGGGTAGGTGGCTACACCTTC CATSRDRTGVGGYTF
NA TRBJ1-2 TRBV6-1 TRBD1 TGTGCCAGCAGTGAATTACGGACAGGGGGCTATGGCTACACCTTC CASSELRTGGYGYTF
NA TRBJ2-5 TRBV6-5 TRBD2 TGTGCCAGCACTTGGGGGGGAAAAGAGACCCAGTACTTC CASTWGGKETQYF
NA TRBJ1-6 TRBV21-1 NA TGTGCCAGCAGCAGATGGACAGGCCGGATCAATTCACCCCTCCACTTT CASSRWTGRINSPLHF
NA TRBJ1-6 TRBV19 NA TGTGCCAGTAATTGGAGGGGCAATTCACCCCTCCACTTT CASNWRGNSPLHF
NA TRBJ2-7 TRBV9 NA TGTGCCAGCAGCGTTGCTGTGGGGGGTGGCTACGAGCAGTACTTC CASSVAVGGGYEQYF
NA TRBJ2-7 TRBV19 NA TGTGCCAGTAGTATCAGGGTAGCCGCCTACGAGCAGTACTTC CASSIRVAAYEQYF
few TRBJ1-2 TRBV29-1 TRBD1 TGCAGCGTGGAACAGGGGGCTGGCTATGGCTACACCTTC CSVEQGAGYGYTF
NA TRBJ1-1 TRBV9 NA TGTGCCAGCAGCGTATCGGGCAGGGCGGGGACTGAAGCTTTCTTT CASSVSGRAGTEAFF
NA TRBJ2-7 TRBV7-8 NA TGTGCCAGCAGCTTAAGATGGGTGCTAGCGATCAACGAGCAGTACTTC CASSLRWVLAINEQYF
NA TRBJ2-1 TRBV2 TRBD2 TGTGCCAGCAGTCCCCTCGGGGGGGGCTTATACAATGAGCAGTTCTTC CASSPLGGGLYNEQFF
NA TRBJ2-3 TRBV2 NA TGTGCCAGCAGTCCGGATACGCAGTATTTT CASSPDTQYF
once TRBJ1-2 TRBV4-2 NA TGTGCCAGCAGCCAAGATCGATCGGACTATGGCTACACCTTC CASSQDRSDYGYTF
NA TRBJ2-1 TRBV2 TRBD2 TGTGCCAGCAGCCGTAGCGGGGGGGCGGGGAATGAGCAGTTCTTC CASSRSGGAGNEQFF
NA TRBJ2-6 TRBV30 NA TGTGCCTGCCTGCGGAGCTCTGGGGCCAACGTCCTGACTTTC CACLRSSGANVLTF
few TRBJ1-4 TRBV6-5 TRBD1 TGTGCCAGCAGTACCGGGACAGGGGGAGGAAAACTGTTTTTT CASSTGTGGGKLFF
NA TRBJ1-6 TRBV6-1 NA TGTGCCAGCAGTGAGCTTCAGGGGTTCTCACCCCTCCACTTT CASSELQGFSPLHF
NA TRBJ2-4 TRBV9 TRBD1 TGTGCCAAACAGGGGTTGACCAAAAACATTCAGTACTTC CAKQGLTKNIQYF
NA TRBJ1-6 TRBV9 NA TGTGCCAGCAGCCCCCAGGGCGACGGTTCACCCCTCCACTTT CASSPQGDGSPLHF
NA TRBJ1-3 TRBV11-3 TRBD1 TGTGCCAGCAGCACCGCGGACAGGGCTGGAAACACCATATATTTT CASSTADRAGNTIYF
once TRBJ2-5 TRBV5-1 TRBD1 TGCGCCAGCAGCTTGGAGGGACAGGCGGGAGAGACCCAGTACTTC CASSLEGQAGETQYF
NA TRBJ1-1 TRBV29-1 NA TGCAGCGTTGAAGTTCTCAGGGTGAACACTGAAGCTTTCTTT CSVEVLRVNTEAFF
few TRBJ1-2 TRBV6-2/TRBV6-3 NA TGTGCCAGCAGTTACCCGGGGTATGGCTACACCTTC CASSYPGYGYTF
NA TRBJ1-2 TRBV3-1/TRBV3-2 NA TGTGCCAGCAGCCAAGTACGGCTACAGAATGGCTACACCTTC CASSQVRLQNGYTF